These 11 T cell receptor beta chains were all obtained from the same sample, sequenced in a study of relationships among human T cell subsets (TCRdb year 2010). To obtain CD8+ cytotoxic T cells, negative selection with anti-CD4 multisort beads was done first, followed by positive selection with anti-CD8 beads. The method was multiplex PCR. The reads were generated on a 454 GS FLX. Semiquantitative ARM-PCR was used to amplify the TCR alpha and beta CDR3 regions from mRNA. In ARM-PCR, tagged nested gene-specific primers were applied first, and communal superprimers then carried out the exponential amplification. In-frame beta chains were kept once TCRdb had trimmed the public reads at Q25 with fastp and called clones with MiXCR. Every distinct CDR3 protein forms one entry, paired with its most common genes and DNA. The sample has a few thousand distinct CDR3 sequences on record, 55% to 65% of them singletons. The ten largest make up 57% of the sample.

The source material was CD8+ T cells sorted from blood. Receptors were obtained from a man in his forties in good health.

V gene TRBV12-3 or TRBV12-4 combines with J gene TRBJ2-2, with a possible D match to TRBD2 (6 bases). The ends were cut back, 4 bases at V and 3 bases at J, with 9 bases in the middle. The CDR3 has 14 amino acids. CDR3 sequence (DNA): TGTGCCAGCAGTTCGACGGGAGACACCGGGGAGCTGTTTTTT. Encoded protein: CASSSTGDTGELFF.

The V and J genes are TRBV28 and TRBJ2-1; D not certain. The germline V gene has CDR1 MDHEN and CDR2 SYDVKM. The ends were cut back, 5 bases at V and 9 bases at J, with 17 bases in the middle. The CDR3 sequence is 14 residues long. This chain's CDR3 is CASSPASDVREQFF. The CDR3 DNA is TGTGCCAGCAGTCCTGCGTCGGATGTCCGTGAGCAGTTCTTC.

This clonotype has a handful of counts. The chain links TRBV12-3 or TRBV12-4 to TRBJ2-3; D is uncertain. The CDR3 runs to 16 residues. V lost 6 bases, J lost 7 bases, and 23 bases lay in between. The CDR3 is CASSGTASFDGHTQYF. In DNA form, the CDR3 reads TGTGCCAGCAGCGGAACCGCCTCTTTTGATGGGCATACGCAGTATTTT.

The chain uses TRBV19 and TRBJ2-1; D unclear. Germline loops: CDR1 LNHDA, CDR2 SQIVND (reference sequence). This CDR3 is 13 amino acids long. The V gene lost 6 bases and the J gene lost 3 bases, with 9 bases spanning the gap. CDR3 protein: CASSMGYYNEQFF. The CDR3, as DNA: TGTGCCAGTAGCATGGGGTACTACAATGAGCAGTTCTTC.

The chain uses TRBV5-4 and TRBJ2-1, with unresolved D. V was clipped by 4 bases and J by 3 bases, with 5 bases between them. The CDR3 contains 12 residues. Germline V CDR1 and CDR2: SGHNT, YYREEE (reference sequence). The CDR3 DNA reads as TGTGCCAGCAGCCCGGACTACAATGAGCAGTTCTTC. Its protein is CASSPDYNEQFF.

The chain has TRBV7-8 and TRBJ2-3, with D perhaps matching TRBD2 (5 bases). V gave up 5 bases and J gave up 7 bases, with 16 bases separating them. This CDR3 spans 14 amino acids. Germline CDR1 SGHVS, CDR2 FQNEAQ. CDR3 in amino acids: CASSTSGVAYTQYF. In DNA form, the CDR3 reads TGTGCCAGCAGCACGAGCGGCGTCGCGTATACGCAGTATTTT.

The rearrangement joins TRBV28 to TRBJ2-4, with 7 positions matching TRBD1. CDR3 length: 17 amino acids. Trimming at V came to 2 bases and at J to 6 bases, leaving 13 bases not matched to a gene. CDR1 is MDHEN, CDR2 SYDVKM, per germline. CDR3 nucleotides: TGTGCCAGCAGTTTACCCTTACAGGGGATTGGGGGAAACATTCAGTACTTC. It yields the protein CASSLPLQGIGGNIQYF.

This clonotype was counted between two and nine times. This sequence joins TRBV7-9 and TRBJ2-2; D might be TRBD2 (5 bases). Per the germline V gene, CDR1 is SEHNR and CDR2 is FQNEAQ (reference sequence). With 5 bases removed from V and 6 bases from J, the gap between germline ends came to 10 bases. The CDR3 loop spans 13 amino acids. Here the CDR3 DNA reads TGTGCCAGCAGCCCAAGAGGGCCCGGGGAGCTGTTTTTT. This encodes CASSPRGPGELFF.

This clonotype has more than one count but fewer than ten. The chain uses TRBV5-4 and TRBJ2-3; no clear D. Germline V gene sequence: CDR1 SGHNT, CDR2 YYREEE (reference sequence). This CDR3 contains 13 residues. The germline V and J ends were trimmed by 2 bases and 4 bases, with 8 bases remaining between them. CDR3 coding DNA: TGTGCCAGCAGCTTCCCCGGGCCAGATACGCAGTATTTT. Its translation: CASSFPGPDTQYF.

This clonotype came up a few times. This chain uses TRBV29-1 with TRBJ2-3, with 7 bases identical to TRBD2. CDR3 length: 16 residues. The V and J ends lost 6 bases and 0 bases, in that order; junction bases with no gene match: 12. Germline values: CDR1 SQVTM, CDR2 ANQGSEA. CDR3 DNA: TGCAGCGTCGCAGGAGTAGCGGGTCCTAGCACAGATACGCAGTATTTT. It is translated as CSVAGVAGPSTDTQYF.

This chain uses TRBV6-1 with TRBJ1-4, with D hard to call. V lost 11 bases and J 7 bases, leaving 20 bases between the germline ends. The CDR3 runs to 14 residues. Germline V gene lookup returns CDR1 MNHNS and CDR2 SASEGT. The CDR3 sequence is CAGSGGFEGEKLFF. For the CDR3, the DNA is TGTGCCGGATCTGGCGGGTTTGAGGGTGAAAAACTGTTTTTT.